The 24 T cell receptor beta chains given below trace back to one sample, sequenced in a study of kidney transplant recipient with SARS-CoV-2 infection. TCRdb redid the calling of the reads with MiXCR, one entry per CDR3 protein. The sample yields under 300,000 distinct CDR3 sequences, about 28% seen once. This sample comprised a blood sample, obtained at baseline and on day 111 from a kidney transplant recipient. The receptors come from a male patient in his 30s who had COVID-19 and was a kidney transplant recipient. Some of the T cells may derive from the graft donor.

This clonotype was recorded many times. CDR3 nucleotide sequence: TGTGCCAGCAGCACCAGGGGGGATAAACTGTTTTTT. The encoded protein is CASSTRGDKLFF. The chain couples TRBV6-5 to TRBJ1-4, with TRBD1 identical over 7 bases. CDR1 and CDR2 from the germline V gene are MNHEY and SVGAGI. This CDR3 has 12 residues. The junction had 6 bases not matched to a gene; V was cut back by 6 bases and J by 11 bases.

This clonotype was detected many times. V usage is TRBV6-5 and J usage is TRBJ2-7; no clear D gene. The germline V gene encodes CDR1 MNHEY and CDR2 SVGAGI. Trimming left V 0 bases short and J 3 bases short, with 9 bases between. The length of the CDR3 is 14 residues. The CDR3 protein is CASSYSKGGYEQYF. DNA for the CDR3: TGTGCCAGCAGTTACTCGAAGGGTGGCTACGAGCAGTACTTC.

This clonotype was counted many times. This chain connects TRBV7-9 to TRBJ1-1; 11 positions match TRBD1. Germline V gives CDR1 SEHNR, CDR2 FQNEAQ (reference sequence). The CDR3 contains 14 residues. The V and J ends lost 5 bases and 7 bases, in that order; junction bases with no gene match: 6. CDR3 coding DNA: TGTGCCAGCAGCCCAGGGACAGGGGGGTATGAAGCTTTCTTT. Its translation is CASSPGTGGYEAFF.

Comments on this clonotype: A much larger clone differs from this one at a single base, so this may be a read error. The chain links TRBV7-9 to TRBJ2-5; 9 nucleotides align to TRBD2. After removal of 4 bases from V and 2 bases from J, the junction contained 8 bases not matched to a gene. Per the germline V gene, CDR1 is SEHNR and CDR2 is FQNEAQ (reference sequence). The CDR3 has 16 residues. CDR3 sequence: CASSSGLASRQETQYF. DNA for the CDR3: TGTGCCAGCAGCTCTGGACTAGCGAGCCGACAAGAGACCCAGTACTTC. Full variable domain (outside the CDR3, taken from reference TRBV7-9 and TRBJ2-5): DTGVSQNPRHKITKRGQNVTFRCDPISEHNRLYWYRQTLGQGPEFLTYFQNEAQLEKSRLLSDRFSAERPKGSFSTLEIQRTEQGDSAMYLCASSSGLASRQETQYFGPGTRLLVL.

This chain connects TRBV20-1 to TRBJ1-5; D is unclear. The CDR3 length is 15 residues. V was trimmed by 0 bases and J by 4 bases, leaving 13 bases between them. The germline CDR1 and CDR2 sequences are DFQATT and SNEGSKA (reference sequence). For the CDR3, the DNA is TGCAGTGCTAGAGATGGCGCCCGGGTTAATCAGCCCCAGCATTTT. Residues: CSARDGARVNQPQHF.

A note on this clonotype: Since a much larger clone is just one base distant, this may be a read error. V and J are TRBV18 and TRBJ1-2; 7 bases line up with TRBD1. In germline, CDR1 is KGHSH, CDR2 LQKENI. This CDR3 is built from 13 residues. The CDR3 region is CASSPDRDYGHTF. For the CDR3, the DNA is TGTGCCAGCTCACCCGACAGGGACTATGGCCACACCTTC.

Turning to this clonotype: One end of the junction is discordant with germline, which a read error may explain. The chain combines TRBV7-2 with TRBJ1-2, with a weak D call TRBD1 (6 bases). The CDR3 length is 14 residues. Germline CDR1 SGHTA, CDR2 FQGNSA. The CDR3 region has the DNA TGTGCCAGCGGCTTCCGGGGGGGACAAGGGGGCTACACCTTC. Translating gives CASGFRGGQGGYTF. The full variable domain, completed using reference TRBV7-2 and TRBJ1-2, is GAGVSQSPSNKVTEKGKDVELRCDPISGHTALYWYRQSLGQGLEFLIYFQGNSAPDKSGLPSDRFSAERTGGSVSTLTIQRTQQEDSAVYLCASGFRGGQGGYTFGSGTRLTVV.

This clonotype was found many times. DNA for the CDR3: TGTGCCAGCAGTTACTCGAAGACTAGGGGAACTAATGAAAAACTGTTTTTT. Translating gives CASSYSKTRGTNEKLFF. The rearrangement links TRBV6-5 to TRBJ1-4; possible D gene TRBD1, 5 bases. In germline, CDR1 is MNHEY, CDR2 SVGAGI. V lost 0 bases to trimming and J lost 1 base, with 12 bases between them. The length of the CDR3 is 17 residues.

This clonotype was observed a handful of times. Since a much larger clone is just one base distant, this may be a read error. The rearrangement uses TRBV4-2 and TRBJ2-2; 11 bases map to TRBD2. Germline CDR1 and CDR2: LGHNA and YNFKEQ. The CDR3 runs 15 residues. V shed 6 bases and J 3 bases; nucleotides not matched to a gene: 3. The DNA of the CDR3 is TGTGCCAGCAGGGGGACTAGCGGAGACACCGGGGAGCTGTTTTTT. Amino acid sequence: CASRGTSGDTGELFF.

This clonotype has ten or more counts. The V gene is TRBV12-3 or TRBV12-4, the J gene TRBJ1-3; D gene uncertain. This CDR3 is built from 14 residues. Deletions cut 2 bases from V and 7 bases from J, with 12 bases between. CDR3 sequence (DNA): TGTGCCAGCAGTTTATCCCATAATGGGAACACCATATATTTT. It codes for CASSLSHNGNTIYF.

With regard to this clonotype: A much larger clone sits a single nucleotide away, making a read error possible. V is TRBV6-2 or TRBV6-3 and J is TRBJ1-1; weak D call: TRBD1 (5 bases). Germline CDR1 MNHEY, CDR2 SVGEGT. CDR3 length equals 15 residues. This chain's CDR3 is CVSSWGEEGHTEAFF. CDR3 coding DNA: TGTGTCAGCAGTTGGGGGGAGGAAGGGCACACTGAAGCTTTCTTT.

Comments on this clonotype: One base away lies a much larger clone, so this may be a sequencing read error. A read error is likely, as this CDR3 ends without the conserved phenylalanine or tryptophan. The V and J genes are TRBV19 and TRBJ1-2, with 10 bases lining up with TRBD1. CDR3 length: 15 residues. Trimming at V came to 5 bases and at J to 4 bases, leaving 7 bases not matched to a gene. CDR1 and CDR2 from the germline V gene are LNHDA and SQIVND (reference sequence). CDR3 amino acids: CASSARTGGSYGYTL. The CDR3 DNA reads as TGTGCCAGTAGTGCCCGGACAGGGGGAAGCTATGGCTACACCCTC.

On this clonotype: A much larger clone differs from this one at a single base, so this may be a read error. This chain links TRBV5-1 with TRBJ2-1; TRBD1 is a possible D gene (8 bases). CDR3 length: 15 amino acids. Trimming removed 4 bases from V and 12 bases from J, with 23 bases in between. Germline-derived CDR1 and CDR2 are SGHRS and YFSETQ. The CDR3 here is CASSISGTGYGGQFF. Here the CDR3 DNA reads TGCGCCAGCAGCATCAGCGGGACAGGTTATGGAGGGCAGTTCTTC.

Of note for this clonotype: A much larger clonotype is one base distant, so this may be a read error. The chain links TRBV10-2 to TRBJ1-2; D remains ambiguous. CDR3 length: 17 residues. Between the trimmed V and J ends, which lost 4 bases and 4 bases, there was a span of 22 bases. The germline gives CDR1 WSHSY, CDR2 SAAADI. The CDR3: CASSAAYNSRKTYGYTF. In nucleotides, the CDR3 is TGCGCCAGCAGTGCTGCGTACAATTCTAGAAAGACCTATGGCTACACCTTC.

The V gene is TRBV9, the J gene TRBJ2-1, with D perhaps matching TRBD2 (6 bases). CDR1 is SGDLS and CDR2 is YYNGEE in the germline V gene. The CDR3 contains 14 residues. Trimming removed 0 bases at V and 4 bases at J, with 8 bases between. The CDR3 here is CASSVGGRYNEQFF. CDR3 bases: TGTGCCAGCAGCGTAGGTGGGAGGTACAATGAGCAGTTCTTC. The variable domain in full, with the rest retrieved from reference TRBV9 and TRBJ2-1, is DSGVTQTPKHLITATGQRVTLRCSPRSGDLSVYWYQQSLDQGLQFLIQYYNGEERAKGNILERFSAQQFPDLHSELNLSSLELGDSALYFCASSVGGRYNEQFFGPGTRLTVL.

The sample holds many counts of this clonotype. CDR3 nucleotide sequence: TGTGCCAGCAGTACCCGGGGCCCGTTGGGCTATGGCTACACCTTC. Protein product: CASSTRGPLGYGYTF. The chain links TRBV6-5 to TRBJ1-2; tentative D call: TRBD1 (5 bases). This CDR3 region has 15 residues. Germline V lookup: CDR1 MNHEY, CDR2 SVGAGI. Trimming removed 5 bases at V and 4 bases at J, with 17 bases between.

This clonotype has ten or more counts. The chain carries TRBV6-5 and TRBJ1-2, with D possibly matching TRBD1 (5 bases). The CDR3 covers 13 residues. Trimming removed 0 bases at V and 6 bases at J, with 8 bases between. Germline V gene data show CDR1 as MNHEY and CDR2 as SVGAGI. DNA for the CDR3: TGTGCCAGCAGTTACTCGGGGACGAATGGCTACACCTTC. This encodes CASSYSGTNGYTF.

This clonotype was observed at least ten times. The chain uses TRBV28 and TRBJ1-5, with D hard to call. The germline V gene encodes CDR1 MDHEN and CDR2 SYDVKM. Trimming pared 7 bases from V and 0 bases from J, leaving 4 bases between. The CDR3 is 12 residues long. In nucleotides, the CDR3 is TGTGCCAGCACGTATAGCAATCAGCCCCAGCATTTT. Its protein product is CASTYSNQPQHF.

This clonotype has a count of ten or more. V is TRBV14 and J is TRBJ1-1; 7 bases match TRBD1. The CDR3 is 16 residues long. From germline, CDR1 is SGHDN and CDR2 FVKESK. V dropped 2 bases and J dropped 0; count of bases not matched to a gene: 6. The CDR3, as DNA: TGTGCCAGCAGCCAAACGACAGGGACCATGAACACTGAAGCTTTCTTT. Amino acid sequence: CASSQTTGTMNTEAFF.

For this clonotype: A much larger clone lies a single base off, so this may be a read error. The chain recombines TRBV9 with TRBJ1-2, with D unclear. Germline CDR1 reads SGDLS; CDR2 reads YYNGEE. The CDR3 is made up of 16 amino acids. V was shortened by 7 bases and J by 4 bases, with 23 bases between the two germline ends. The CDR3, as DNA: TGTGCCAGCCATATTTGGTACTCAAGAAAGACCTATGGCTACACCTTC. This codes for CASHIWYSRKTYGYTF.

This clonotype was counted many times. This rearrangement joins TRBV6-5 to TRBJ1-6; the match to TRBD1 covers 7 bases. J lost 8 bases, V lost 2 bases, and 6 bases had no gene match. This CDR3 has 15 residues. The V gene's germline CDR1 is MNHEY and CDR2 SVGAGI. The DNA for the CDR3 is TGTGCCAGCAGTTACGCGGGGGACAGCTATTCACCCCTCCACTTT. Its protein is CASSYAGDSYSPLHF.

Concerning this clonotype itself: A read error may be the cause here, since a much bigger clone is one base away. V is TRBV6-5 and J is TRBJ1-5; TRBD1 is a possible D gene (5 bases). V was pared by 5 bases and J by 2 bases, with 13 bases between. Germline V gene sequence: CDR1 MNHEY, CDR2 SVGAGI. The CDR3 is 15 residues long. DNA of the CDR3: TGTGCCAGCAGTGATTCAGGGATGGGCAATCAGCCCCAGCATTTT. Its protein product is CASSDSGMGNQPQHF.

Points on this clonotype: With a much larger clone just one base away, this may be a read error. The chain uses TRBV6-5 and TRBJ1-2; D is uncertain. The CDR3 sequence is 17 residues long. From germline, CDR1 is MNHEY and CDR2 SVGAGI. CDR3 DNA: TGTGCCAGCAGTATCTCTTACTCTATGCGAAAGACCTATGGCCACACCTTC. It codes for CASSISYSMRKTYGHTF.

The chain is built from TRBV7-9 and TRBJ2-3; TRBD1 is a possible D gene (5 bases). The CDR3 spans 16 residues. The ends were cut back, 1 base at V and 3 bases at J, with 14 bases in the middle. Germline V lookup: CDR1 SEHNR, CDR2 FQNEAQ (reference sequence). The CDR3 sequence: CASSLGGAAWTDTQYF. CDR3 bases: TGTGCCAGCAGCTTAGGTGGGGCAGCATGGACAGATACGCAGTATTTT.